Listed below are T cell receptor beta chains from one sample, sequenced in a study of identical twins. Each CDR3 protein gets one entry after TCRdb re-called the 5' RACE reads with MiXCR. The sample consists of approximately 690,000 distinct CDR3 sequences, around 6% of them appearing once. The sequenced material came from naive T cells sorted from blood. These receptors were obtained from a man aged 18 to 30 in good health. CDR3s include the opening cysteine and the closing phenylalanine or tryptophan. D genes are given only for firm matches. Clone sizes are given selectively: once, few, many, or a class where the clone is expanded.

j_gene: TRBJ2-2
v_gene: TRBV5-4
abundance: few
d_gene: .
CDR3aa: CASSLARGGPPSGELFF
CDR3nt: TGTGCCAGCAGCTTGGCCCGTGGAGGGCCCCCATCCGGGGAGCTGTTTTTT

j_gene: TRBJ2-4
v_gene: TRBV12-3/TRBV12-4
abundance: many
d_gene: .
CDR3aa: CASSFKSDSVAIHF
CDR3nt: TGTGCCAGCAGTTTCAAATCGGACAGCGTGGCGATCCACTTC

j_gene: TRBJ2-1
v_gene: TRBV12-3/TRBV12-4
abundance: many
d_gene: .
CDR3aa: CASRKDTYNEQFF
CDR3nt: TGTGCCAGCAGAAAAGACACGTACAATGAGCAGTTCTTC

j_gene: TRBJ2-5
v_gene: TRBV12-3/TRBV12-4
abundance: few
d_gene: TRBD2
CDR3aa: CASRSSGKFFQETQYF
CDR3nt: TGTGCCAGCAGATCTAGCGGGAAGTTTTTCCAAGAGACCCAGTACTTC

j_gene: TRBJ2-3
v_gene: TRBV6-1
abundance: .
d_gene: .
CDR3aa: CAVQGGVTDTQYF
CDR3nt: TGTGCCGTACAGGGGGGGGTGACAGATACGCAGTATTTT

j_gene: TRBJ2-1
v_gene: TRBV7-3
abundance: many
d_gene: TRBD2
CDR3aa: CASSSGGAGGQNEQFF
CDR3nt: TGTGCCAGCAGTTCGGGGGGAGCGGGAGGGCAGAATGAGCAGTTCTTC

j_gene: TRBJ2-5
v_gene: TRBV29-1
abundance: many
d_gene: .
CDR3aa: CSVEGGGQETQYF
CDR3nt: TGCAGCGTTGAAGGGGGCGGCCAAGAGACCCAGTACTTC

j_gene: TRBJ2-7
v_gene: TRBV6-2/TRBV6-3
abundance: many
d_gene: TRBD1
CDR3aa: CASSGTGVFEQYF
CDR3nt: TGTGCCAGCAGTGGAACAGGGGTCTTCGAGCAGTACTTC

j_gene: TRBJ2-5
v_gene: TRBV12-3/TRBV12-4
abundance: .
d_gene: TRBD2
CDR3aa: CASSFVVWLAGSRRETQYF
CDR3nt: TGTGCCAGCAGTTTCGTGGTCTGGCTAGCGGGATCTCGGAGGGAGACCCAGTACTTC

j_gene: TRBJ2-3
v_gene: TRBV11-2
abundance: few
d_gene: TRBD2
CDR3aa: CASSASGRASTQYF
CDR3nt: TGTGCCAGCAGCGCTAGCGGGAGGGCAAGTACGCAGTATTTT

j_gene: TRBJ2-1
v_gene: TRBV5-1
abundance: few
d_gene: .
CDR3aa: CASSSGGGGRGNEQFF
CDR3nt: TGCGCCAGCAGCTCGGGTGGTGGGGGTCGGGGAAATGAGCAGTTCTTC

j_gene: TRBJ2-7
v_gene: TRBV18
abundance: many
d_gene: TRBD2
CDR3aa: CASSPAGGVREQYF
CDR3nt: TGTGCCAGCTCACCAGCGGGAGGGGTTCGCGAGCAGTACTTC

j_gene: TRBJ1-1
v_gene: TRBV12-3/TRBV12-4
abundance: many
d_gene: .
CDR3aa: CASSFSEPGTEAFF
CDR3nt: TGTGCCAGCAGTTTTAGTGAGCCGGGGACTGAAGCTTTCTTT

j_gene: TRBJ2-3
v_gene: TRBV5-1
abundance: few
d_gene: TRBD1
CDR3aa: CASSLVYSGQGNTDTQYF
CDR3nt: TGCGCCAGCAGCTTGGTGTATTCGGGACAGGGAAACACAGATACGCAGTATTTT

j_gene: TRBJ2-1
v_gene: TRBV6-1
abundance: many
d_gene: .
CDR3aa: CASKRPGRNNEQFF
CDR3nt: TGTGCCAGCAAACGGCCCGGGAGAAACAATGAGCAGTTCTTC

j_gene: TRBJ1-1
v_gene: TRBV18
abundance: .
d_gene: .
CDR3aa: CASSPVGPNTEAFF
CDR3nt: TGTGCCAGCTCACCGGTGGGCCCGAACACTGAAGCTTTCTTT

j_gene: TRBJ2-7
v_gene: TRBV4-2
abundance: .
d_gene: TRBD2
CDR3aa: CASSPRTGLAGDRSSYEQYF
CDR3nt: TGTGCCAGCAGCCCCCGTACGGGACTAGCGGGAGACAGGAGCTCCTACGAGCAGTACTTC

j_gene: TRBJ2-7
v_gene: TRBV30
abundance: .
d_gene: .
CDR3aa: CAWSQDHEQYF
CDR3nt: TGTGCCTGGAGTCAGGACCACGAGCAGTACTTC

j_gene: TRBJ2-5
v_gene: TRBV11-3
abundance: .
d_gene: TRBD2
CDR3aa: CASRGPGLAEQETQYF
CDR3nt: TGTGCCAGCAGGGGGCCCGGTCTAGCGGAACAAGAGACCCAGTACTTC

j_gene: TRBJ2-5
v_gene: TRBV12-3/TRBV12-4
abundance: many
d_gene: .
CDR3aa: CASNQGEETQYF
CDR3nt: TGTGCCAGCAACCAGGGTGAAGAGACCCAGTACTTC

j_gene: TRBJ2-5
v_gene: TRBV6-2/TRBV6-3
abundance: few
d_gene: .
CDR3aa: CASSYTRPGRSTQETQYF
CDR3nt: TGTGCCAGCAGTTACACCCGTCCTGGCAGATCAACCCAAGAGACCCAGTACTTC

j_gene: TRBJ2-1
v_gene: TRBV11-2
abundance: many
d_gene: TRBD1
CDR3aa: CASSFPGTGGSSYNEQFF
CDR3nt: TGTGCCAGCAGCTTCCCGGGGACAGGGGGGAGCTCCTACAATGAGCAGTTCTTC

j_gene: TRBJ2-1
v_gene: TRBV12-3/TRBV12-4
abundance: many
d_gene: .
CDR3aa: CASSSGRGSYNEQFF
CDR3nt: TGTGCCAGCAGCTCGGGAAGGGGCTCCTACAATGAGCAGTTCTTC

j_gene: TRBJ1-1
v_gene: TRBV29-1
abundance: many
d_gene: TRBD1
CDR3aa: CSVEERQGTEAFF
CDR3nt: TGCAGCGTTGAAGAAAGACAGGGCACTGAAGCTTTCTTT

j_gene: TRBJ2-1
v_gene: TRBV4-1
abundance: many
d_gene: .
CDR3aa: CASSPGAIGQFF
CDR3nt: TGCGCCAGCAGCCCTGGGGCGATAGGGCAGTTCTTC